This T cell receptor (beta chain) was documented in a study of T-cell reconstitution after alpha-beta-depleted transplantation in children. Study conclusions and caveats: It was reported that alpha-beta T cells came from several hundred expanded graft clones (about two months after transplant).

In the case of this clonotype: Its antigen is not known.

Unique molecular identifiers were used in preparing the TCRbeta library. Using its own MiXCR run on the PCR reads, TCRdb lists one record per CDR3 protein. The data contain fewer than 700,000 distinct CDR3 sequences, roughly 13% of them singletons. The CDR3 loop spans 15 amino acids. V was cut by 3 bases and J by 0 bases, with 15 bases left in between. CDR1 and CDR2 (germline): DFQATT, SNEGSKA (reference sequence). The chain has TRBV20-1 and TRBJ2-7; tentative D call: TRBD1 (6 bases). This specimen was PBMCs, mostly from graft donor cells, taken 360 days after TCRalphabeta/CD19-depleted stem cell transplant. The TCR comes from a male patient aged 5 to 17 who had a stem cell transplant for acute myeloid leukemia, so the T cells may come from the graft donor. In DNA, the CDR3 is TGCAGTGCTAGTAATGGGGGCGAAGCCTCCTACGAGCAGTACTTC. Translating gives CSASNGGEASYEQYF.